The 23 T cell receptor beta chains reported below all come from one sample, sequenced in a study of OX40 agonist ivuxolimab in advanced cancers. Here immunoSEQ multiplex PCR was the method, and the copy in TCRdb shows in-frame clones only, minus some. Here the sample spans around 62,000 clones, over 65% being singletons. The starting material was CD4+ or CD8+ T cells sorted from blood, obtained in a trial of the OX40 agonist ivuxolimab. Source of these receptors: an adult with an advanced solid tumor such as melanoma, head and neck, liver or kidney cancer.

The gene calls are TRBV2 and TRBJ1-6, with TRBD1 matching over 8 bases. Germline trimming cut 4 bases from V and 5 bases from J; bases unmatched to any gene: 1. This CDR3 is built from 14 residues. The germline gives CDR1 SNHLY, CDR2 FYNNEI. CDR3 DNA sequence: TGTGCCAGCAGTGGACAGGGGCATAATTCACCCCTCCACTTT. Its translation: CASSGQGHNSPLHF.

The chain joins TRBV27 to TRBJ1-6, with 7 nucleotides matching TRBD1. V trimming: 6 bases; J trimming: 0 bases; junction bases outside the gene matches: 5. This CDR3 region has 16 residues. Germline values: CDR1 MNHEY, CDR2 SMNVEV (reference sequence). The CDR3 is CASRLRGSSYNSPLHF. CDR3 nucleotide sequence: TGTGCCAGCAGACTCAGGGGGAGCTCCTATAATTCACCCCTCCACTTT.

The J gene is TRBJ2-3, the V gene TRBV6-4, with 9 bases lining up with TRBD2. CDR3 length: 18 amino acids. Trimming took 6 bases from V and 5 from J; bases not matched to a gene: 18. CDR1 MRHNA and CDR2 SNTAGT come from the germline V gene. The CDR3 is CASSPSPAGGLRLDTQYF. CDR3 DNA: TGTGCCAGCAGCCCTTCGCCGGCGGGGGGGCTCCGATTAGATACGCAGTATTTT.

This clone was detected only once. The genes are TRBV5-1 and TRBJ1-2; no definite D call. CDR3 size: 14 residues. Trimming pared 4 bases from V and 2 bases from J, leaving 12 bases between. Germline V gene sequence: CDR1 SGHRS, CDR2 YFSETQ. CDR3 residues: CASSIDGLNYGYTF. In DNA, the CDR3 is TGCGCCAGCAGCATAGACGGGTTAAACTATGGCTACACCTTC.

The chain joins TRBV5-4 to TRBJ2-7; D assignment may be TRBD1 or TRBD2 (5 bases each). The CDR3 spans 15 residues. CDR1 and CDR2 (germline): SGHNT, YYREEE (reference sequence). Trimming removed 4 bases from V and 0 bases from J, with 14 bases in between. CDR3 DNA sequence: TGTGCCAGCAGCCCTGACGGGGCAAGCTCCTACGAGCAGTACTTC. As protein: CASSPDGASSYEQYF.

Comments on this clone: Other DNA sequences in this sample translate to the same CDR3. The DNA of the CDR3 is TGTGCCAGCAGCTTGGCGAGGGAGACCCAGTACTTC. Its translation: CASSLARETQYF. This chain connects TRBV7-2 to TRBJ2-5; D is unresolved. Trimming cost V 3 bases and J 5 bases, with 7 bases left between them. This CDR3 region has 12 residues. Germline CDR1 reads SGHTA; CDR2 reads FQGNSA.

Worth noting for this clone: At one boundary the junction diverges from the germline segment, which might be a read error. This rearrangement joins TRBV6-5 to TRBJ2-4; possible D gene TRBD1, 6 bases. Per germline, CDR1 MNHEY and CDR2 SVGAGI. The CDR3 sequence is 15 residues long. CDR3 sequence (DNA): TGTGCCAGCAGTAACTCAGGGGTGGCCAAAAACATTCAGTACTTC. As protein: CASSNSGVAKNIQYF.

V and J are TRBV7-2 and TRBJ2-7; D gene unclear. Trimming shortened V by 6 bases and J by 2 bases, and 11 bases separated the two germline ends. The CDR3 spans 13 residues. CDR1 is SGHTA and CDR2 is FQGNSA in the germline V gene. CDR3 nucleotides: TGTGCCAGCAGGTCCGCCGGACCCTACGAGCAGTACTTC. Its translation: CASRSAGPYEQYF.

The V call is TRBV1, the J call TRBJ2-3; the DNA was not used to check the table's D call, TRBD2. TRBV1 corresponds to a pseudogene. The CDR3 covers 17 residues. The CDR3 DNA sequence: TGCACCAGCAGCCAAGAGCGTGGGGACTCCAGCACAGATACGCAGTATTTT. Its protein product is CTSSQERGDSSTDTQYF.

This clone was observed once. The chain is built from TRBV4-1 and TRBJ1-1; 9 bases map to TRBD1. After removal of 3 bases from V and 4 bases from J, the junction contained 3 bases not matched to a gene. This CDR3 region has 14 residues. Germline loops: CDR1 MGHRA, CDR2 YSYEKL. CDR3 DNA: TGCGCCAGCAGCCAGGGACAGGGAGGCACTGAAGCTTTCTTT. Translated: CASSQGQGGTEAFF.

This chain connects TRBV20-1 to TRBJ2-7; D is unresolved. V was clipped by 3 bases and J by 5 bases, with 5 bases between them. Germline CDR1 is DFQATT and CDR2 is SNEGSKA (reference sequence). The CDR3 covers 10 residues. The CDR3 sequence: CSASGNEQYF. In DNA, the CDR3 is TGCAGTGCTAGCGGAAACGAGCAGTACTTC.

V usage is TRBV5-4 and J usage is TRBJ1-1, with D perhaps matching TRBD1 (6 bases). The CDR3 sequence is 15 residues long. Germline V gives CDR1 SGHNT, CDR2 YYREEE (reference sequence). V dropped 1 base and J dropped 4 bases, with 14 bases sitting between them. The CDR3 DNA reads as TGTGCCAGCAGCTTGCGGCTGGGGGCTGGCACTGAAGCTTTCTTT. Protein product: CASSLRLGAGTEAFF.

This rearrangement joins TRBV5-1 to TRBJ2-1; the match to TRBD2 covers 12 bases. Trimming cost V 3 bases and J 8 bases; bases outside gene matches: 6. This CDR3 has 15 amino acids. In germline, CDR1 is SGHRS, CDR2 YFSETQ. This CDR3 reads CASSYLAGGSHEQFF. The CDR3 coding sequence is TGCGCCAGCAGCTATCTAGCGGGGGGGTCACATGAGCAGTTCTTC.

This rearrangement joins TRBV7-7 to TRBJ2-2; TRBD1 matches 8 bases. This CDR3 contains 14 residues. Germline loops: CDR1 SSHAT, CDR2 FNYEAQ (reference sequence). V gave up 3 bases and J gave up 6 bases; unmatched junction bases: 3. The CDR3 nucleotides are TGTGCCAGCAGCTTTGGACAGGGTGCCGGGGAGCTGTTTTTT. As protein: CASSFGQGAGELFF.

This CDR3 reads CASSRDSGYNEQFF. For the CDR3, the DNA is TGTGCCAGCAGCCGAGATAGCGGGTACAATGAGCAGTTCTTC. The chain links TRBV7-2 to TRBJ2-1; 7 nucleotides line up with TRBD2. The trim removed 5 bases at V and 4 bases at J, leaving 5 bases unmatched. Looked up from germline, CDR1 is SGHTA and CDR2 is FQGNSA. CDR3 size: 14 residues.

The CDR3 DNA follows: TGTGCCAGCAGCTTGCAACGAGGGGGCGGGGTTAATGAGCAGTTCTTC. Translating it yields CASSLQRGGGVNEQFF. V is TRBV5-4 and J is TRBJ2-1; weak D call: TRBD1 (7 bases). This CDR3 contains 16 residues. Trimming stripped 1 base from V and 7 bases from J, with 18 bases between. Per germline, CDR1 SGHNT and CDR2 YYREEE (reference sequence).

The chain links TRBV7-9 to TRBJ2-7; 9 positions agree with TRBD1. The germline CDR1 and CDR2 sequences are SEHNR and FQNEAQ (reference sequence). CDR3 length: 16 amino acids. The V segment lost 4 bases and the J segment 4 bases; nucleotides outside the gene matches: 11. This CDR3 reads CASSSLPTGGGYEQYF. Here the CDR3 DNA reads TGTGCCAGCAGCTCCCTACCGACAGGGGGTGGTTACGAGCAGTACTTC.

This sequence joins TRBV9 and TRBJ2-2; possible D gene TRBD2, 6 bases. In germline, CDR1 is SGDLS, CDR2 YYNGEE. This CDR3 region has 15 residues. V shed 6 bases and J shed 0 bases, with 12 bases lying between them. The CDR3 loop reads CASTRGLPNTGELFF. The CDR3 nucleotides read TGTGCCAGCACCCGGGGACTTCCGAACACCGGGGAGCTGTTTTTT.

The rearrangement uses TRBV4-3 and TRBJ1-5, with D perhaps matching TRBD1 (5 bases). The CDR3 totals 16 residues. Per the germline V gene, CDR1 is LGHNA and CDR2 is YSLEER. The V end was cut by 4 bases, the J end by 5 bases, with 18 bases between. The CDR3 DNA sequence: TGCGCCAGCAGCCCGATCGCGGGGGACCCGTATCAGCCCCAGCATTTT. As protein: CASSPIAGDPYQPQHF.

The genes are TRBV4-3 and TRBJ1-1, with D hard to call. Looked up from germline, CDR1 is LGHNA and CDR2 is YSLEER. V was pared by 1 base and J by 4 bases, with 10 bases between. The CDR3 is 14 amino acids. CDR3 nucleotide sequence: TGCGCCAGCAGCCAAGGGGGAGCGAGCACTGAAGCTTTCTTT. It encodes CASSQGGASTEAFF.

The chain is built from TRBV7-9 and TRBJ2-1; D may be TRBD2 (6 bases). The length of the CDR3 is 15 residues. The V gene lost 4 bases and the J gene lost 4 bases, with 14 bases spanning the gap. In germline, CDR1 is SEHNR, CDR2 FQNEAQ (reference sequence). CDR3 DNA: TGTGCCAGCAGCTCCATGGGGACTCAATACAATGAGCAGTTCTTC. This encodes CASSSMGTQYNEQFF.

The chain uses TRBV11-2 and TRBJ1-2, with D perhaps matching TRBD1 (5 bases). Germline V gene sequence: CDR1 SGHAT, CDR2 FQNNGV. Trimming left V 0 bases short and J 7 bases short, with 9 bases between. The CDR3 has 13 amino acids. The CDR3 sequence is CASSLDRGGGYTF. CDR3 in DNA: TGTGCCAGCAGCTTAGATCGTGGGGGTGGCTACACCTTC.

The V gene is TRBV15, the J gene TRBJ1-6; weak D call: TRBD1 (6 bases). The CDR3 is 16 amino acids. V was trimmed by 2 bases and J by 9 bases, leaving 17 bases between them. The germline gives CDR1 LNHNV, CDR2 YYDKDF (reference sequence). CDR3 region: CATSRKRDRSSSPLHF. For the CDR3, the DNA is TGTGCCACCAGCAGAAAGCGCGACAGGAGTAGTTCACCCCTCCACTTT.